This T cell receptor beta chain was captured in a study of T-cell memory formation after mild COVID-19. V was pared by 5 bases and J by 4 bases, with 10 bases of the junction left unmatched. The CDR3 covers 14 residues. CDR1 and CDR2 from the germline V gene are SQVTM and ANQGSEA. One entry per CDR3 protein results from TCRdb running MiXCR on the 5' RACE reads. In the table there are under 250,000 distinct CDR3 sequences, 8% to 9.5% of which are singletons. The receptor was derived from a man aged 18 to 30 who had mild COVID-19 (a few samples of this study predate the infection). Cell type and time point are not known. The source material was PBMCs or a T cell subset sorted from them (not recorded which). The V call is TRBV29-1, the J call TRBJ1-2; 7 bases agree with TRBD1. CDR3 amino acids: CSVTDQTGFYGYTF. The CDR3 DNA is TGCAGCGTTACGGACCAGACAGGGTTCTATGGCTACACCTTC.